The present T cell receptor beta chain was sequenced within a study of T cell responses to AZD1222 COVID-19 vaccine. Study-wide results and limits: The breadth and depth of Spike-specific TCRs increased once two AZD1222 doses had been given.

On this clone: Its cognate antigen is unknown.

V was trimmed by 4 bases and J by 7 bases, leaving 15 bases between them. Looked up from germline, CDR1 is SEHNR and CDR2 is FQNEAQ (reference sequence). The CDR3 is 14 amino acids. The method was immunoSEQ multiplex PCR; TCRdb's version includes in-frame clones alone and lacks a portion of them. The table has fewer than 200,000 clones, 90% seen once; the top ten hold 5% to 7%. The sequence derives from an adult in good health. The sample consisted of peripheral blood, taken on day 0 of AZD1222 vaccination. The gene calls are TRBV7-9 and TRBJ2-3; a weak D match, TRBD1 (6 bases). The CDR3 loop reads CASSWGRGTHTQYF. CDR3 coding DNA: TGTGCCAGCAGCTGGGGGCGAGGAACGCATACGCAGTATTTT.